The present TCR beta chain was sequenced within a study of blood T cell repertoires in COVID-19. Study context: Researchers got acute and convalescent COVID-19 samples from the United States, Italy and Spain. T cells, B-cell-depleted T cells, or PBMCs supplied cDNA or gDNA.

V was clipped by 2 bases and J by 0 bases; unmatched bases: 10. Per germline, CDR1 GTSNPN and CDR2 SVGIG (reference sequence). The CDR3 length is 17 residues. How the authors handled the data: Nucleated cell number was recorded as an estimate derived from reference gene primer amplification. The assay was immunoSEQ multiplex PCR, and TCRdb's table has in-frame clones only and misses some. The DNA gave D and trimming, while V, J and clone size come from that table. The sample carries tens of thousands of clones, roughly 88% recorded once. V and J are TRBV30 and TRBJ1-1; 9 bases are a match to TRBD1. The TCR sequence derives from a woman of 80 years or more with active or convalescent COVID-19. Input material: peripheral blood. Here the CDR3 DNA reads TGTGCCTGGAGTCAGGACAGGGGAACAATGATGAACACTGAAGCTTTCTTT. It is translated as CAWSQDRGTMMNTEAFF. The complete variable domain, with remaining parts taken from reference TRBV30 and TRBJ1-1, reads SQTIHQWPATLVQPVGSPLSLECTVEGTSNPNLYWYRQAAGRGLQLLFYSVGIGQISSEVPQNLSASRPQDRQFILSSKKLLLSDSGFYLCAWSQDRGTMMNTEAFFGQGTRLTVV.